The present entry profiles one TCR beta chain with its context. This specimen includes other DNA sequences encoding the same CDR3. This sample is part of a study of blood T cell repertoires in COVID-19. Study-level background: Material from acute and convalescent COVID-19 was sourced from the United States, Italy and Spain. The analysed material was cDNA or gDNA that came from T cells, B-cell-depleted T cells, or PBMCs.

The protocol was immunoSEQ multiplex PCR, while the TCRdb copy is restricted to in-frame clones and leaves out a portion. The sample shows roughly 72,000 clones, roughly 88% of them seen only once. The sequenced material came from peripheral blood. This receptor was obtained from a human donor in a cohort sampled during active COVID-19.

The CDR3 protein is CASSLGGPTDTQYF. CDR3 nucleotide sequence: TGTGCCAGCAGCTTAGGGGGCCCCACAGATACGCAGTATTTT. The chain has TRBV11-2 and TRBJ2-3; a possible D gene is TRBD1 (5 bases). The CDR3 length is 14 residues. Germline V gene data show CDR1 as SGHAT and CDR2 as FQNNGV. V was cut by 1 base and J by 2 bases, with 7 bases left in between.